Listed here are 15 T cell receptor beta chains from one sample, sequenced in a study of blood T cell repertoires in COVID-19. Sequencing used immunoSEQ multiplex PCR; TCRdb keeps in-frame clones, though not all of them. The sample consists of 350,000 to 400,000 clones, around nine tenths of them appearing once. Input material: PBMCs or T cells enriched from blood (not recorded which). The receptor source for this set is a woman in her thirties with acute COVID-19.

The CDR3 region is CASSSSGTSNEKLFF. DNA for the CDR3: TGTGCCAGCAGCTCCTCCGGGACAAGTAATGAAAAACTGTTTTTT. J is TRBJ1-4 and V is TRBV9; D is possibly TRBD1 (6 bases). V lost 4 bases and J 4 bases, leaving 14 bases between the germline ends. This CDR3 is 15 amino acids long. CDR1 is SGDLS, CDR2 YYNGEE, per germline.

V usage is TRBV24-1 and J usage is TRBJ1-3; 7 bases align to TRBD1. The CDR3 has 18 residues. Per germline, CDR1 KGHDR and CDR2 SFDVKD. V shed 1 base, J shed 0 bases, and the junction held 8 bases outside the gene matches. CDR3 sequence: CATSDLPGGQSSGNTIYF. CDR3 coding DNA: TGTGCCACCAGTGATTTACCTGGGGGACAGAGCTCTGGAAACACCATATATTTT.

This chain joins TRBV19 and TRBJ1-1; 9 bases agree with TRBD1. This CDR3 has 14 amino acids. Looked up from germline, CDR1 is LNHDA and CDR2 is SQIVND (reference sequence). V lost 4 bases, J lost 7 bases, and 7 bases stayed unmatched. The CDR3 protein is CASSKGTGNGEAFF. DNA for the CDR3: TGTGCCAGTAGTAAGGGGACAGGGAATGGTGAAGCTTTCTTT.

The V gene is TRBV30, the J gene TRBJ2-5; TRBD2 is a possible D gene (5 bases). Germline loops: CDR1 GTSNPN, CDR2 SVGIG (reference sequence). This CDR3 spans 14 amino acids. V lost 5 bases and J lost 4, with 17 bases in between. CDR3 coding DNA: TGTGCCTGGGCACGGGCGACTGCGGGAGAGACCCAGTACTTC. Translation: CAWARATAGETQYF. The complete variable domain, with remaining parts taken from reference TRBV30 and TRBJ2-5, reads SQTIHQWPATLVQPVGSPLSLECTVEGTSNPNLYWYRQAAGRGLQLLFYSVGIGQISSEVPQNLSASRPQDRQFILSSKKLLLSDSGFYLCAWARATAGETQYFGPGTRLLVL.

The chain has TRBV4-1 and TRBJ2-3; D may be TRBD2 (6 bases). The CDR3 contains 14 residues. From germline, CDR1 is MGHRA and CDR2 YSYEKL. Deletions cut 3 bases from V and 4 bases from J, with 11 bases between. The CDR3 here is CASSQKEGSDTQYF. The CDR3 region has the DNA TGCGCCAGCAGCCAGAAGGAGGGGTCAGATACGCAGTATTTT.

The rearrangement uses TRBV9 and TRBJ2-5, with 10 bases identical to TRBD2. The CDR3 length is 17 residues. Looked up from germline, CDR1 is SGDLS and CDR2 is YYNGEE. The V gene end was trimmed by 0 bases and the J gene end by 4 bases; junction bases not matched to a gene: 9. CDR3 sequence reads: CASSVARSGGAAETQYF. The CDR3 DNA reads TGTGCCAGCAGCGTAGCAAGAAGCGGGGGGGCTGCAGAGACCCAGTACTTC.

The chain recombines TRBV29-1 with TRBJ1-2, with TRBD1 matching over 7 bases. After removal of 6 bases from V and 6 bases from J, the junction contained 7 bases not matched to a gene. The CDR3 length is 12 residues. The germline gives CDR1 SQVTM, CDR2 ANQGSEA. The chain's CDR3 is CSVTGNENGYTF. The CDR3, as DNA: TGCAGCGTGACAGGGAACGAGAATGGCTACACCTTC. The whole variable domain, remainder taken from reference TRBV29-1 and TRBJ1-2, is SAVISQKPSRDICQRGTSLTIQCQVDSQVTMMFWYRQQPGQSLTLIATANQGSEATYESGFVIDKFPISRPNLTFSTLTVSNMSPEDSSIYLCSVTGNENGYTFGSGTRLTVV.

V usage is TRBV5-1 and J usage is TRBJ2-3; D may be TRBD2 (6 bases). The CDR3 has 14 residues. Germline V CDR1 and CDR2: SGHRS, YFSETQ. The V gene lost 0 bases and the J gene lost 4 bases, with 9 bases spanning the gap. The CDR3, as DNA: TGCGCCAGCAGCTTGGGGACTACGGCAGATACGCAGTATTTT. The encoded protein is CASSLGTTADTQYF.

V is TRBV7-3 and J is TRBJ1-4, with a possible D match to TRBD1 (6 bases). CDR3 length: 15 residues. V lost 5 bases and J lost 3, with 13 bases in between. CDR1 and CDR2 from the germline V gene are SGHTA and FQGTGA. CDR3 sequence (DNA): TGTGCCAGCAGCCCCAGGGGCAGCCCTAATGAAAAACTGTTTTTT. Translation: CASSPRGSPNEKLFF.

This clone was seen a few times. The rearrangement uses TRBV25-1 and TRBJ2-7, with 7 nucleotides matching TRBD2. The CDR3 is made up of 14 amino acids. Germline-derived CDR1 and CDR2 are MGHDK and SYGVNS. V shed 8 bases and J 2 bases; nucleotides not matched to a gene: 9. The CDR3 coding sequence is TGTGCCAGCGGAAGACTAGCCGCCCCCTACGAGCAGTACTTC. Translating gives CASGRLAAPYEQYF.

The chain couples TRBV5-1 to TRBJ2-3; 7 bases align to TRBD2. The CDR3 extends over 16 amino acids. Trimming removed 1 base from V and 0 bases from J; junction bases left unmatched: 5. CDR1 is SGHRS and CDR2 is YFSETQ in the germline V gene. CDR3 sequence (DNA): TGCGCCAGCAGCTTGTATCTAGCGGAAAGCACAGATACGCAGTATTTT. It codes for CASSLYLAESTDTQYF. The variable domain in full, with the rest retrieved from reference TRBV5-1 and TRBJ2-3, is KAGVTQTPRYLIKTRGQQVTLSCSPISGHRSVSWYQQTPGQGLQFLFEYFSETQRNKGNFPGRFSGRQFSNSRSEMNVSTLELGDSALYLCASSLYLAESTDTQYFGPGTRLTVL.

The genes are TRBV2 and TRBJ2-7, with a weak D call TRBD2 (5 bases). V lost 7 bases and J 0 bases, leaving 13 bases between the germline ends. This CDR3 is 14 amino acids long. CDR1 SNHLY and CDR2 FYNNEI come from the germline V gene. CDR3: CASTPRDSSYEQYF. In DNA form, the CDR3 reads TGTGCCAGCACCCCCCGGGATTCCTCCTACGAGCAGTACTTC.

V usage is TRBV21-1 and J usage is TRBJ2-5; the table gives TRBD1 as D, unverified against the DNA. TRBV21-1 counts as a pseudogene. The CDR3 totals 16 residues. CDR3 in DNA: TGTGCCAGCAGCAAAAACCGGGAGACAGGGAAAGAGACCCAGTACTTC. Residues: CASSKNRETGKETQYF.

The V and J genes are TRBV18 and TRBJ1-1; D remains unclear. Trimming left V 2 bases short and J 11 bases short, with 21 bases between. This CDR3 has 15 residues. The V gene's germline CDR1 is KGHSH and CDR2 LQKENI. CDR3 sequence reads: CASSPGGRETTGAFF. As DNA, the CDR3 is TGTGCCAGCTCACCAGGAGGAAGGGAAACTACCGGGGCTTTCTTT.

The chain recombines TRBV5-1 with TRBJ2-3, with D possibly TRBD2 on 6 matching bases. The germline CDR1 and CDR2 sequences are SGHRS and YFSETQ. The CDR3 spans 16 residues. Trimming removed 4 bases from V and 2 bases from J, with 17 bases in between. CDR3 DNA: TGCGCCAGCAGCACCTGGGGCGGGGCCGACACAGATACGCAGTATTTT. Translating it yields CASSTWGGADTDTQYF.